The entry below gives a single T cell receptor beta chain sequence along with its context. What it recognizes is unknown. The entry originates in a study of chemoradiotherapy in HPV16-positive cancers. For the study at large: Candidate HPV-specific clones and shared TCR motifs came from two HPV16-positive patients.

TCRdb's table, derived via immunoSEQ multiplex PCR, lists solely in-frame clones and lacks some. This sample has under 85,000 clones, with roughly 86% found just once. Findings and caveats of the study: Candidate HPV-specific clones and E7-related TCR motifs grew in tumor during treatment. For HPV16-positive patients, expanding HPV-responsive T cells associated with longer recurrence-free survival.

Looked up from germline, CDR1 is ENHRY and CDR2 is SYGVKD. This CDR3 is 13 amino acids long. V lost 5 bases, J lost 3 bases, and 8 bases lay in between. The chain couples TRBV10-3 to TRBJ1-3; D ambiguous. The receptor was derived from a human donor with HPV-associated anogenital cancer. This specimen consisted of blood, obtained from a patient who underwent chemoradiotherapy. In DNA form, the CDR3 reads TGTGCCATCAGTCCCGACAATGGAAACACCATATATTTT. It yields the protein CAISPDNGNTIYF.